These 15 T cell receptor beta chains share one sample of origin, sequenced in a study of identical twins. MiXCR was run by TCRdb on the 5' RACE reads, yielding one entry per CDR3 protein. The table includes fewer than 900,000 distinct CDR3 sequences, roughly 20% detected once. Another study also made use of these data, one on T cells expressing NK-cell markers.

Sequences were obtained from PBMCs. Receptors were obtained from a woman aged 18-29 years in good health.

The J gene is TRBJ1-2, the V gene TRBV6-5, with D hard to call. This CDR3 comprises 14 residues. V dropped 0 bases and J dropped 4 bases, with 9 bases sitting between them. CDR1 and CDR2 from the germline V gene are MNHEY and SVGAGI. This CDR3 reads CASSYSGDLYGYTF. DNA for the CDR3: TGTGCCAGCAGTTACTCCGGAGACCTCTATGGCTACACCTTC.

This chain uses TRBV7-6 with TRBJ2-3; D is undetermined. CDR1 and CDR2 from the germline V gene are SGHVS and FNYEAQ. V lost 2 bases and J 0 bases, leaving 6 bases between the germline ends. The CDR3 is 14 residues long. The chain's CDR3 is CASSLFRSTDTQYF. The CDR3 DNA is TGTGCCAGCAGCTTATTCCGGAGCACAGATACGCAGTATTTT.

This clonotype has ten or more counts. The V and J genes are TRBV5-1 and TRBJ2-7; 9 bases map to TRBD1. V lost 4 bases and J lost 4; bases outside the gene matches: 3. The germline V gene encodes CDR1 SGHRS and CDR2 YFSETQ. The CDR3 contains 13 residues. The CDR3 DNA follows: TGCGCCAGCAGCGGGACAGGGTCTTACGAGCAGTACTTC. Translation: CASSGTGSYEQYF.

The rearrangement links TRBV29-1 to TRBJ1-6; D is possibly TRBD1 (5 bases). Germline CDR1 SQVTM, CDR2 ANQGSEA. The CDR3 is made up of 13 amino acids. V dropped 4 bases and J dropped 7 bases, with 11 bases sitting between them. The CDR3 protein is CSVGFDRNSPLHF. CDR3 sequence (DNA): TGCAGCGTTGGTTTTGACAGAAATTCACCCCTCCACTTT.

The V gene is TRBV7-6, the J gene TRBJ1-3; TRBD1 might be the D (5 bases). Germline V gene sequence: CDR1 SGHVS, CDR2 FNYEAQ. This CDR3 region has 12 residues. Trimming removed 5 bases at V and 6 bases at J, with 8 bases between. The CDR3 nucleotides are TGTGCCAGCAGCCCCAGGGAAAACACCATATATTTT. Its translation is CASSPRENTIYF.

V usage is TRBV24-1 and J usage is TRBJ2-1; 10 nucleotides agree with TRBD2. CDR1 and CDR2 from the germline V gene are KGHDR and SFDVKD. V shed 2 bases, J shed 3 bases, and the junction held 3 bases outside the gene matches. The CDR3 consists of 16 residues. In DNA form, the CDR3 reads TGTGCCACCAGTGATTCCACTAGCGGGGACTACAATGAGCAGTTCTTC. This codes for CATSDSTSGDYNEQFF.

This chain connects TRBV3-1 to TRBJ2-3; tentatively, D is TRBD1 or TRBD2 (5 bases each). In germline, CDR1 is LGHDT, CDR2 YNNKEL (reference sequence). This CDR3 spans 20 amino acids. Trimming took off 0 bases at V and 3 bases at J, with 25 bases between the two ends. This chain's CDR3 is CASSQERGGGGLGVTDTQYF. The CDR3 nucleotides are TGTGCCAGCAGCCAAGAAAGGGGTGGCGGCGGCCTGGGAGTAACAGATACGCAGTATTTT.

This chain joins TRBV20-1 and TRBJ2-7; 7 bases fit TRBD2. V dropped 5 bases and J dropped 6; count of bases not matched to a gene: 10. Looked up from germline, CDR1 is DFQATT and CDR2 is SNEGSKA (reference sequence). The CDR3 length is 13 residues. As DNA, the CDR3 is TGCAGTGCTCTTACGGGGGGTTCAGTCGAGCAGTACTTC. As protein: CSALTGGSVEQYF.

The chain carries TRBV9 and TRBJ2-3; D assignment may be TRBD1 or TRBD2 (5 bases each). Germline CDR1 SGDLS, CDR2 YYNGEE. V lost 1 base to trimming and J lost 1 base, with 13 bases between them. The CDR3 extends over 16 amino acids. The CDR3 is CASSVPRGLGTDTQYF. In DNA, the CDR3 is TGTGCCAGCAGCGTACCACGGGGCCTCGGCACAGATACGCAGTATTTT.

This chain links TRBV7-2 with TRBJ2-7; no reliable D call. CDR1 and CDR2 from the germline V gene are SGHTA and FQGNSA. Trimming removed 4 bases from V and 2 bases from J, with 6 bases in between. The CDR3 runs 12 residues. In DNA form, the CDR3 reads TGTGCCAGCAGCTGGGGTCCCTACGAGCAGTACTTC. Amino acid sequence: CASSWGPYEQYF.

This clonotype turned up a few times. This chain links TRBV9 with TRBJ2-1; 9 positions match TRBD2. The CDR3 spans 15 residues. The trim removed 0 bases at V and 9 bases at J, leaving 7 bases unmatched. CDR1 is SGDLS and CDR2 is YYNGEE in the germline V gene. The CDR3 DNA follows: TGTGCCAGCAGCGTAGGATCGCGCGGGGGGGCTGAGCAGTTCTTC. Protein: CASSVGSRGGAEQFF.

The chain uses TRBV5-1 and TRBJ2-7; TRBD1 aligns across 9 bases. CDR3 size: 16 residues. V gave up 4 bases and J gave up 1 base; unmatched junction bases: 9. The germline CDR1 and CDR2 sequences are SGHRS and YFSETQ. DNA for the CDR3: TGCGCCAGCAGCCTTGGGGGGACAGGGCAATCCTACGAGCAGTACTTC. Translated, it gives CASSLGGTGQSYEQYF.

V gene TRBV12-3 or TRBV12-4 combines with J gene TRBJ1-2; D is possibly TRBD1 (5 bases). The CDR3 spans 15 residues. V lost 5 bases to trimming and J lost 4 bases, with 17 bases between them. CDR3 loop: CASSPPERGVYGYTF. CDR3 in DNA: TGTGCCAGCAGTCCCCCGGAAAGGGGAGTCTATGGCTACACCTTC.

This clonotype has only a few counts. The V call is TRBV7-9, the J call TRBJ1-2; 8 bases fit TRBD1. This CDR3 comprises 16 residues. Germline CDR1 SEHNR, CDR2 FQNEAQ (reference sequence). V dropped 6 bases and J dropped 4; count of bases not matched to a gene: 13. CDR3: CASRGDRTFLVYGYTF. The CDR3 DNA reads TGTGCCAGCAGAGGGGACAGGACATTTCTTGTCTATGGCTACACCTTC.

This clonotype has a handful of counts. V usage is TRBV5-1 and J usage is TRBJ2-1; TRBD1 or TRBD2 may be the D gene (6 bases each). The V gene's germline CDR1 is SGHRS and CDR2 YFSETQ. V lost 3 bases to trimming and J lost 8 bases, with 18 bases between them. The length of the CDR3 is 15 residues. The CDR3 DNA sequence: TGCGCCAGCAGCTCGGGGGCGTTCGTAAGCGATGAGCAGTTCTTC. Protein product: CASSSGAFVSDEQFF.